The clone carrying this T cell receptor (beta chain) was detected only a few times. As yet, its antigen is unknown. The data are from a study of beta chain features in type 1 diabetes. Overall study results and limits: Type 1 diabetes patients had VDJ junctions that carried fewer insertions and more deletions. Healthy donors had naive, central memory and Treg TCRB repertoires that appeared less similar than those seen among patients.

This CDR3 is 14 amino acids long. Trimming removed 3 bases from V and 5 bases from J, with 13 bases in between. Germline assignment: CDR1 SEHNR and CDR2 FQNEAQ (reference sequence). Reverse transcribing all isolated RNA meant expressed TCRB transcripts were sequenced. An average of about 3.5 million reads was obtained for naive, central memory and regulatory T cell samples. Data came from immunoSEQ multiplex PCR; TCRdb stores just in-frame clones and leaves some out. This table has 150,000 or so clones, around 10% appearing once. This receptor was taken from a man younger than 35 in good health. The chain employs TRBV7-9 and TRBJ2-5; no reliable D call. Sequenced sample: central memory CD4+ T cells from blood. CDR3 DNA sequence: TGTGCCAGCAGCTTCGGGCTTGTTCTTGAGACCCAGTACTTC. Translated, it gives CASSFGLVLETQYF. The full variable domain, completed using reference TRBV7-9 and TRBJ2-5, is DTGVSQNPRHKITKRGQNVTFRCDPISEHNRLYWYRQTLGQGPEFLTYFQNEAQLEKSRLLSDRFSAERPKGSFSTLEIQRTEQGDSAMYLCASSFGLVLETQYFGPGTRLLVL.